This T cell receptor beta chain was sequenced for a study of cytomegalovirus exposure and HLA in healthy donors. The primer mix had 60 Vbeta and 13 Jbeta primers. Sequencing was performed with immunoSEQ multiplex PCR; in TCRdb, only in-frame clones are kept and a portion is missing. In the table there are fewer than 85,000 clones, 65% to 75% of which are singletons. V lost 5 bases to trimming and J lost 1 base, with 14 bases between them. This CDR3 contains 15 residues. Germline V lookup: CDR1 MNHNS, CDR2 SASEGT. Concerning this clone itself: Its antigen is as yet unknown.

Study-wide points: With high specificity and sensitivity, the classifier reportedly diagnosed cytomegalovirus status. In a later analysis, HLA-associated beta chains showed higher expansion and lower generation probabilities than comparable chains. Specificity for CMV antigens was confirmed in vitro for a few of the CMV-associated chains.

This sequence was found in a man between 40 and 49 years old in good health and CMV-seropositive. The chain combines TRBV6-1 with TRBJ1-2; D not certain. The sequenced sample consisted of PBMCs. In DNA form, the CDR3 reads TGTGCCAGCAGTTCTTTTGGCGGCCTTAACTATGGCTACACCTTC. It specifies CASSSFGGLNYGYTF.